The 21 T cell receptor beta chains in this list originate from one sample, sequenced in a study of T cell changes during pregnancy in multiple sclerosis. Clones were sequenced by immunoSEQ multiplex PCR, and TCRdb holds only the in-frame ones, with some missing. Here the sample spans roughly 40,000 clones, roughly 90% being singletons. The sequences come from CD8+ T cells from peripheral blood mononuclear cells, collected in the first trimester of pregnancy. The receptor source for this set is a female donor with multiple sclerosis, enrolled in a pregnancy study.

The V call is TRBV9, the J call TRBJ2-2, with a possible D match to TRBD2 (7 bases). The CDR3 has 15 amino acids. Per germline, CDR1 SGDLS and CDR2 YYNGEE. V shed 3 bases and J shed 5 bases, with 14 bases lying between them. The CDR3 DNA sequence: TGTGCCAGCAGCGGACACGGGGGGCTTACCGGGGAGCTGTTTTTT. Its translation is CASSGHGGLTGELFF.

In DNA, the CDR3 is TGTGCCAGTAGTTCCTCGGGGGAGAGTACGCAGTATTTT. Translated, it gives CASSSSGESTQYF. The chain uses TRBV19 and TRBJ2-3; D might be TRBD2 (6 bases). The V end was cut by 5 bases, the J end by 8 bases, with 14 bases between. This CDR3 has 13 amino acids. Germline CDR1 is LNHDA and CDR2 is SQIVND (reference sequence).

The chain has TRBV6-4 and TRBJ2-1, with 7 bases lining up with TRBD2. The trim removed 3 bases at V and 6 bases at J, leaving 8 bases unmatched. Germline CDR1 is MRHNA and CDR2 is SNTAGT. The CDR3 loop spans 15 amino acids. CDR3 amino acids: CASSEGSSGPNEQFF. CDR3 nucleotides: TGTGCCAGCAGTGAGGGATCTAGCGGACCCAATGAGCAGTTCTTC.

V and J are TRBV2 and TRBJ1-2; D might be TRBD1 (6 bases). The V end was cut by 6 bases, the J end by 5 bases, with 19 bases between. Germline lookup yields CDR1 SNHLY and CDR2 FYNNEI. The CDR3 has 15 residues. The CDR3 reads CASSDPVQGAYGYTF. CDR3 nucleotides: TGTGCCAGCAGCGACCCCGTACAGGGAGCTTATGGCTACACCTTC.

The chain has TRBV4-1 and TRBJ1-3; D possibly corresponds to TRBD1 (6 bases). This CDR3 comprises 16 residues. Trimming left V 3 bases short and J 2 bases short, with 14 bases between. In germline, CDR1 is MGHRA, CDR2 YSYEKL. In DNA, the CDR3 is TGCGCCAGCAGCCATGACGGGACATTCACTGGAAACACCATATATTTT. Translating it yields CASSHDGTFTGNTIYF.

This chain joins TRBV19 and TRBJ1-1; maybe TRBD1 (6 bases). There are 17 residues in the CDR3. Germline-derived CDR1 and CDR2 are LNHDA and SQIVND (reference sequence). With 4 bases removed from V and 6 bases from J, the gap between germline ends came to 24 bases. The CDR3 here is CASSTLQDSYVYAEAFF. The CDR3, as DNA: TGTGCCAGTAGTACTCTCCAGGACAGCTACGTGTACGCTGAAGCTTTCTTT. Based on the CDR3 plus reference TRBV19 and TRBJ1-1, the full variable domain is DGGITQSPKYLFRKEGQNVTLSCEQNLNHDAMYWYRQDPGQGLRLIYYSQIVNDFQKGDIAEGYSVSREKKESFPLTVTSAQKNPTAFYLCASSTLQDSYVYAEAFFGQGTRLTVV.

This sequence joins TRBV19 and TRBJ1-1; D possibly corresponds to TRBD1 (6 bases). The length of the CDR3 is 12 residues. The V end lost 6 bases, the J end lost 6 bases, and 11 bases lay between the germline ends. The germline V gene has CDR1 LNHDA and CDR2 SQIVND (reference sequence). CDR3 nucleotide sequence: TGTGCCAGTAGCGTCCAGGGGTCTGAAGCTTTCTTT. Translation gives CASSVQGSEAFF.

The V and J genes are TRBV4-1 and TRBJ2-2, with D uncertain. This CDR3 is built from 13 residues. Trimming left V 2 bases short and J 6 bases short, with 7 bases between. Looked up from germline, CDR1 is MGHRA and CDR2 is YSYEKL. The CDR3 sequence is CASSQTPAGELFF. In DNA form, the CDR3 reads TGCGCCAGCAGCCAAACCCCAGCCGGGGAGCTGTTTTTT.

J is TRBJ2-4 and V is TRBV7-6; the D gene is possibly TRBD1 (5 bases). V lost 1 base and J 3 bases, leaving 13 bases between the germline ends. CDR3 length: 16 residues. In germline, CDR1 is SGHVS, CDR2 FNYEAQ. CDR3 bases: TGTGCCAGCAGCTTAGGGGTGGGGCTGGGCAAAAACATTCAGTACTTC. Encoded protein: CASSLGVGLGKNIQYF.

The chain couples TRBV9 to TRBJ1-2, with D perhaps TRBD1 (5 bases). Trimming took 1 base from V and 10 from J, leaving 8 bases between them. CDR3 length: 11 amino acids. Germline V gene data show CDR1 as SGDLS and CDR2 as YYNGEE. CDR3: CASSVQGDYTF. CDR3 sequence (DNA): TGTGCCAGCAGCGTACAGGGTGACTACACCTTC. The entire variable domain, with the rest obtained from reference TRBV9 and TRBJ1-2, is as follows: DSGVTQTPKHLITATGQRVTLRCSPRSGDLSVYWYQQSLDQGLQFLIQYYNGEERAKGNILERFSAQQFPDLHSELNLSSLELGDSALYFCASSVQGDYTFGSGTRLTVV.

This chain connects TRBV7-8 to TRBJ2-7; D is undetermined. The CDR3 covers 16 residues. V lost 2 bases and J 0 bases, leaving 14 bases between the germline ends. Germline V lookup: CDR1 SGHVS, CDR2 FQNEAQ. The CDR3 sequence is CASSLIRLESSYEQYF. CDR3 bases: TGTGCCAGCAGCTTAATAAGGCTGGAGAGCTCCTACGAGCAGTACTTC.

The chain joins TRBV9 to TRBJ1-2; TRBD1 matches at 7 bases. The CDR3 consists of 17 residues. The germline V gene encodes CDR1 SGDLS and CDR2 YYNGEE. V trimming: 3 bases; J trimming: 6 bases; junction bases outside the gene matches: 17. The CDR3 reads CASSAATGFNLGDGYTF. The CDR3 nucleotides read TGTGCCAGCAGCGCGGCGACAGGGTTTAACCTTGGCGATGGCTACACCTTC.

The chain couples TRBV7-9 to TRBJ2-5; the match to TRBD1 covers 8 bases. With 0 bases clipped from V and 0 bases from J, the junction kept 6 bases outside the gene matches. The germline gives CDR1 SEHNR, CDR2 FQNEAQ (reference sequence). The CDR3 contains 17 residues. Written as DNA, the CDR3 is TGTGCCAGCAGCTTAGCCGACAGGGGACCGTACCAAGAGACCCAGTACTTC. It codes for CASSLADRGPYQETQYF.

This clone has just a few counts. The chain has TRBV7-9 and TRBJ2-1; 8 bases fit TRBD2. This CDR3 has 15 amino acids. CDR1 and CDR2 from the germline V gene are SEHNR and FQNEAQ (reference sequence). V dropped 4 bases and J dropped 5; count of bases not matched to a gene: 7. CDR3: CASSSTRAGDNEQFF. Here the CDR3 DNA reads TGTGCCAGCAGCTCGACCCGAGCGGGGGACAATGAGCAGTTCTTC.

The chain uses TRBV18 and TRBJ1-1; D remains unclear. The CDR3 loop spans 18 amino acids. Per the germline V gene, CDR1 is KGHSH and CDR2 is LQKENI. The V and J ends lost 3 bases and 6 bases respectively, with 26 bases between them. CDR3 residues: CASSPVVVVTAVKSEAFF. The CDR3 bases are TGTGCCAGCTCACCCGTAGTCGTTGTCACCGCGGTAAAGTCTGAAGCTTTCTTT.

The gene calls are TRBV6-1 and TRBJ2-5; no clear D gene. V lost 4 bases to trimming and J lost 2 bases, with 8 bases between them. CDR1 is MNHNS, CDR2 SASEGT, per germline. This CDR3 is 13 amino acids long. The CDR3 DNA reads TGTGCCAGCAGTGGCGGCCCTCAAGAGACCCAGTACTTC. Amino acids: CASSGGPQETQYF.

The V call is TRBV2, the J call TRBJ2-2; 10 nucleotides line up with TRBD2. J gave up 5 bases and V 7 bases, and 4 bases lay outside the gene matches. Germline CDR1 is SNHLY and CDR2 is FYNNEI. The CDR3 is made up of 14 amino acids. The CDR3 coding sequence is TGTGCCAGCATTGAGCGGGGGGGAACCGGGGAGCTGTTTTTT. It yields the protein CASIERGGTGELFF.

This clone was seen just once. The rearrangement links TRBV5-1 to TRBJ2-2; D is ambiguous. This CDR3 contains 15 residues. Germline CDR1 and CDR2: SGHRS and YFSETQ. V was cut by 4 bases and J by 3 bases, with 13 bases left in between. CDR3 protein: CASSPAGPDTGELFF. The CDR3 bases are TGCGCCAGCAGCCCGGCTGGGCCGGACACCGGGGAGCTGTTTTTT.

The chain has TRBV9 and TRBJ1-4; D is undetermined. Germline assignment: CDR1 SGDLS and CDR2 YYNGEE. CDR3 size: 12 residues. V was pared by 7 bases and J by 6 bases, with 10 bases between. The CDR3: CASSRGDEKLFF. CDR3 nucleotide sequence: TGTGCCAGCTCACGGGGAGATGAAAAACTGTTTTTT.

The chain employs TRBV7-3 and TRBJ1-1, with D unclear. Germline CDR1 SGHTA, CDR2 FQGTGA. Between the trimmed V and J ends, which lost 5 bases and 8 bases, there was a span of 12 bases. This CDR3 comprises 12 residues. For the CDR3, the DNA is TGTGCCAGCAGCAACCGACCGGGGGAAGCTTTCTTT. It translates to CASSNRPGEAFF.

Only one count was recorded for this clone. The chain employs TRBV11-3 and TRBJ2-1; 9 positions agree with TRBD2. The CDR3 has 15 residues. The germline V gene has CDR1 SGHNT and CDR2 YENEEA. The ends lost 3 bases at V and 1 base at J; junction bases unmatched: 1. The CDR3 spells CASSFSGGSYNEQFF. In DNA, the CDR3 is TGTGCCAGCAGCTTCAGCGGGGGGTCCTACAATGAGCAGTTCTTC.